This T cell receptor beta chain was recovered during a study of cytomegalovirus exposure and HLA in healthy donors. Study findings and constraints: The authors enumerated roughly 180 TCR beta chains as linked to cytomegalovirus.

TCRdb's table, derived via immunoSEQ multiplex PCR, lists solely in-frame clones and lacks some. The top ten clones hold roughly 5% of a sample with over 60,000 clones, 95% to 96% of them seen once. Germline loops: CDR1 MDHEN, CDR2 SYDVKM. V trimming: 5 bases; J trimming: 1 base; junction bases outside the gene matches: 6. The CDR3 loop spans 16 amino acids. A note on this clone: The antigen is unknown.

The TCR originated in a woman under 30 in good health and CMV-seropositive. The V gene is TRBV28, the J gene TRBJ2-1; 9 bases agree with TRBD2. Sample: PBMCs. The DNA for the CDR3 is TGTGCCAGCAGTCCCAGACTAGCGGCTTCCTACAATGAGCAGTTCTTC. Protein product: CASSPRLAASYNEQFF.